These 22 T cell receptor beta chains share one sample of origin, sequenced in a study of a mutant IDH1 vaccine in newly diagnosed glioma. Profiled with immunoSEQ multiplex PCR; TCRdb holds only in-frame clones, not every one. The sample includes about 92,000 clones, about 83% of them seen just once. Time point specified: baseline, week 1 (first vaccination visit). The treatment denotes: pre-vaccination baseline after standard-of-care therapy. Source: PBMCs, taken from a glioma patient treated with radiotherapy, temozolomide or both. These receptors came from a woman aged 50 to 60 with glioma.

CDR3 loop: CASSSDRGKNEKLFF. DNA for the CDR3: TGTGCCAGCTCATCGGACCGAGGGAAAAATGAAAAACTGTTTTTT. This chain connects TRBV18 to TRBJ1-4; D remains unclear. The V end lost 5 bases, the J end lost 5 bases, and 15 bases lay between the germline ends. The germline V gene has CDR1 KGHSH and CDR2 LQKENI. CDR3 length: 15 amino acids.

This clone has only a few counts. This rearrangement joins TRBV4-1 to TRBJ2-2; D is undetermined. V dropped 0 bases and J dropped 5 bases, with 4 bases sitting between them. The CDR3 covers 13 residues. Germline V gene lookup returns CDR1 MGHRA and CDR2 YSYEKL. The CDR3 DNA follows: TGCGCCAGCAGCCAAGAGAGAACCGGGGAGCTGTTTTTT. Protein: CASSQERTGELFF.

The count of this clone is one. This chain uses TRBV7-8 with TRBJ2-1; 8 nucleotides agree with TRBD1. Germline values: CDR1 SGHVS, CDR2 FQNEAQ. The CDR3 is 16 residues long. With V trimmed by 5 bases and J by 0 bases, 6 bases remained unmatched. CDR3 coding DNA: TGTGCCAGCAGCCCCTCCAGGGGGCTCTCCTACAATGAGCAGTTCTTC. Encoded protein: CASSPSRGLSYNEQFF.

The chain uses TRBV6-5 and TRBJ2-5; D perhaps matches TRBD2 (5 bases). CDR1 and CDR2 from the germline V gene are MNHEY and SVGAGI. V dropped 7 bases and J dropped 4 bases, with 16 bases sitting between them. The CDR3 has 14 amino acids. CDR3 loop: CASNLGVKGETQYF. CDR3 DNA: TGTGCCAGCAATCTCGGGGTAAAAGGAGAGACCCAGTACTTC.

This chain links TRBV19 with TRBJ1-5; D is possibly TRBD1 (5 bases). The CDR3 spans 14 residues. Germline CDR1 is LNHDA and CDR2 is SQIVND (reference sequence). Trimming stripped 0 bases from V and 4 bases from J, with 7 bases between. Here the CDR3 reads CASSIDRANQPQHF. CDR3 nucleotides: TGTGCCAGTAGTATAGACAGGGCGAATCAGCCCCAGCATTTT. Full variable domain (missing parts from reference TRBV19 and TRBJ1-5): DGGITQSPKYLFRKEGQNVTLSCEQNLNHDAMYWYRQDPGQGLRLIYYSQIVNDFQKGDIAEGYSVSREKKESFPLTVTSAQKNPTAFYLCASSIDRANQPQHFGDGTRLSIL.

As to this clone: Other DNA variants within this sample encode the same CDR3. This chain joins TRBV30 and TRBJ1-6; no definite D call. This CDR3 has 16 amino acids. V dropped 1 base and J dropped 3 bases, with 13 bases sitting between them. From germline, CDR1 is GTSNPN and CDR2 SVGIG (reference sequence). CDR3 bases: TGTGCCTGGAGTGCGGGAGCGGCCCGCTATAATTCACCCCTCCACTTT. This sequence encodes CAWSAGAARYNSPLHF.

This clone was found once. V is TRBV4-2 and J is TRBJ2-7, with 9 bases aligning to TRBD1. Germline V CDR1 and CDR2: LGHNA, YNFKEQ. J was trimmed by 1 base and V by 5 bases; bases with no gene match: 6. The CDR3 runs 15 residues. The CDR3 region has the DNA TGTGCCAGCAGCATTGAACAGGGGGCTTCCTACGAGCAGTACTTC. This encodes CASSIEQGASYEQYF.

This clone showed up just a few times. The chain couples TRBV14 to TRBJ1-1; unclear D gene. CDR3 length equals 14 residues. V was pared by 1 base and J by 6 bases, with 12 bases between. Germline V lookup: CDR1 SGHDN, CDR2 FVKESK. CDR3 residues: CASSQVGRSAEAFF. The CDR3 DNA reads as TGTGCCAGCAGCCAAGTCGGAAGGAGTGCTGAAGCTTTCTTT.

This chain links TRBV6-5 with TRBJ1-3; D is possibly TRBD1 (5 bases). CDR1 MNHEY and CDR2 SVGAGI come from the germline V gene. This CDR3 is 15 amino acids long. The V end was cut by 6 bases, the J end by 0 bases, with 12 bases between. The chain's CDR3 is CASSRGPSSGNTIYF. The CDR3 DNA follows: TGTGCCAGCAGCCGGGGACCTAGCTCTGGAAACACCATATATTTT.

This clone showed up just once. The rearrangement uses TRBV5-1 and TRBJ2-7; tentatively, D is TRBD1 (5 bases). CDR1 is SGHRS and CDR2 is YFSETQ in the germline V gene. The length of the CDR3 is 14 residues. V lost 1 base, J lost 1 base, and 9 bases lay in between. CDR3 amino acids: CASSLRGLSYEQYF. In DNA form, the CDR3 reads TGCGCCAGCAGCTTGAGGGGATTATCCTACGAGCAGTACTTC.

CDR3: CAISEPGQGNTGELFF. Here the CDR3 DNA reads TGTGCCATCAGTGAGCCGGGACAGGGTAACACCGGGGAGCTGTTTTTT. The chain has TRBV10-3 and TRBJ2-2, with TRBD1 identical over 9 bases. Per the germline V gene, CDR1 is ENHRY and CDR2 is SYGVKD. The CDR3 length is 16 residues. V lost 2 bases, J lost 2 bases, and 3 bases stayed unmatched.

The chain joins TRBV6-5 to TRBJ1-3; D not certain. The length of the CDR3 is 11 residues. V was cut by 2 bases and J by 4 bases, with 0 bases left in between. Germline V lookup: CDR1 MNHEY, CDR2 SVGAGI. CDR3 region: CASSYGNTIYF. In nucleotides, the CDR3 is TGTGCCAGCAGTTACGGAAACACCATATATTTT.

The chain couples TRBV9 to TRBJ2-7; D possibly matches TRBD1 or TRBD2 (5 bases each). Germline CDR1 is SGDLS and CDR2 is YYNGEE. V lost 0 bases to trimming and J lost 5 bases, with 12 bases between them. The CDR3 covers 14 residues. This CDR3 is CASSVAPGSDEQYF. For the CDR3, the DNA is TGTGCCAGCAGCGTAGCCCCAGGGAGTGACGAGCAGTACTTC.

This clone was seen only once. The CDR3 region has the DNA TGTGCCAGCAGCCAAGGAGGGGACGGAAACTATGGCTACACCTTC. Amino acid sequence: CASSQGGDGNYGYTF. This chain uses TRBV4-2 with TRBJ1-2; D perhaps matches TRBD1 (5 bases). CDR1 is LGHNA and CDR2 is YNFKEQ in the germline V gene. V gave up 1 base and J gave up 2 bases, with 11 bases separating them. The CDR3 sequence is 15 residues long.

The rearrangement uses TRBV27 and TRBJ1-6; TRBD1 is a possible D gene (6 bases). The V gene lost 7 bases and the J gene lost 3 bases, with 13 bases spanning the gap. CDR1 is MNHEY, CDR2 SMNVEV, per germline (reference sequence). This CDR3 spans 15 amino acids. CDR3 loop: CASNTGYGYNSPLHF. Written as DNA, the CDR3 is TGTGCCAGCAATACAGGGTACGGCTATAATTCACCCCTCCACTTT.

This clone has more than one count but fewer than ten. The CDR3 bases are TGTGCCAGCAGCGTTTCGTACACAGATACGCAGTATTTT. It encodes CASSVSYTDTQYF. The gene calls are TRBV9 and TRBJ2-3; no clear D. Trimming pared 2 bases from V and 2 bases from J, leaving 6 bases between. The germline gives CDR1 SGDLS, CDR2 YYNGEE. The CDR3 covers 13 residues.

The chain carries TRBV30 and TRBJ1-4; tentatively, D is TRBD1 (5 bases). Looked up from germline, CDR1 is GTSNPN and CDR2 is SVGIG (reference sequence). The CDR3 has 17 amino acids. Trimming removed 3 bases from V and 2 bases from J, with 19 bases in between. CDR3 loop: CAWSLADSGLTNEKLFF. CDR3 DNA sequence: TGTGCCTGGAGCCTTGCCGATTCGGGACTGACTAATGAAAAACTGTTTTTT.

This clone has only one observation. J is TRBJ2-7 and V is TRBV5-1; 7 positions match TRBD1. V shed 0 bases and J 3 bases; nucleotides not matched to a gene: 6. The CDR3 totals 15 residues. Per germline, CDR1 SGHRS and CDR2 YFSETQ. The CDR3 spells CASSLAGQDLYEQYF. CDR3 sequence (DNA): TGCGCCAGCAGCTTGGCAGGACAGGACCTCTACGAGCAGTACTTC.

The rearrangement uses TRBV27 and TRBJ1-1, with 9 bases matching TRBD1. The CDR3 contains 14 residues. With 7 bases clipped from V and 3 bases from J, the junction kept 6 bases outside the gene matches. Germline CDR1 is MNHEY and CDR2 is SMNVEV (reference sequence). CDR3 sequence (DNA): TGTGCCAGCACCGACGGACAGGGGTACACTGAAGCTTTCTTT. Its protein is CASTDGQGYTEAFF.

In its sample, this clone was seen a few times. The chain uses TRBV4-2 and TRBJ2-7; D tentatively reads TRBD1 or TRBD2 (6 bases each). CDR1 is LGHNA, CDR2 YNFKEQ, per germline. The CDR3 length is 16 residues. Trimming pared 3 bases from V and 2 bases from J, leaving 17 bases between. CDR3 coding DNA: TGTGCCAGCAGCCAGTACGGGGGCGGCTCTGCCTACGAGCAGTACTTC. This translates into CASSQYGGGSAYEQYF.

The DNA for the CDR3 is TGTGCCAGCAGCAGGACAGTACAAGAGACCCAGTACTTC. Protein: CASSRTVQETQYF. V is TRBV7-2 and J is TRBJ2-5; D might be TRBD1 (6 bases). Germline CDR1 reads SGHTA; CDR2 reads FQGNSA. The CDR3 spans 13 residues. The ends were cut back, 5 bases at V and 2 bases at J, with 9 bases in the middle.

V usage is TRBV6-6 and J usage is TRBJ1-1, with 7 bases identical to TRBD1. The CDR3 contains 16 residues. V was pared by 7 bases and J by 4 bases, with 15 bases of the junction left unmatched. CDR1 and CDR2 (germline): MNHNY, SVGAGI (reference sequence). The CDR3 protein is CASTETGRGSVTEAFF. CDR3 DNA: TGTGCCAGCACCGAGACAGGGAGGGGCTCCGTCACTGAAGCTTTCTTT.